The source of this TCR beta chain is a study of T cells after yellow fever vaccination. Findings of the study overall: Although the secondary response was weaker, it peaked faster, at day 5 versus 15.

Via MiXCR, TCRdb re-called the 5' RACE reads, giving one row per CDR3 protein. The sample lists some 300,000 distinct CDR3 sequences, about 10% occurring once. Germline loops: CDR1 LGHDT, CDR2 YNNKEL (reference sequence). Trimming shortened V by 4 bases and J by 4 bases, and 14 bases separated the two germline ends. CDR3 length: 14 amino acids. As regards this clonotype: Its antigen is currently unknown.

Sequenced material: CD4+ T cells sorted from PBMCs, taken 5 days after the yellow fever booster vaccination. This TCR came from a man aged 18 to 29 who received the YFV17D yellow fever vaccine. The chain has TRBV3-1 and TRBJ2-7; no reliable D call. CDR3 nucleotides: TGTGCCAGCAGCCCTCTAGGTGCAGAATACGAGCAGTACTTC. Its translation: CASSPLGAEYEQYF.